This TCR beta chain derives from a study of blood T cell repertoires in COVID-19. The CDR3 is made up of 14 amino acids. V was pared by 4 bases and J by 4 bases, with 6 bases of the junction left unmatched. The germline V gene encodes CDR1 LGHDT and CDR2 YNNKEL (reference sequence). Assay: immunoSEQ multiplex PCR; the TCRdb copy retains only in-frame clones and omits some. The sample consists of 300,000 to 450,000 clones, more than 70% of them appearing once. Donors of Cohort 3 who recovered were those that had two negative PCRs, clearance, or symptom resolution. The clonotype originates from a man aged 30 to 39 who had recovered from COVID-19. V usage is TRBV3-1 (or the pseudogene TRBV3-2) and J usage is TRBJ1-1, with 7 nucleotides matching TRBD1. Sequencing was performed on PBMCs or T cells enriched from blood (not recorded which). The CDR3 loop is CASSPTGWVTEAFF. The CDR3 DNA follows: TGTGCCAGCAGCCCGACAGGGTGGGTCACTGAAGCTTTCTTT.